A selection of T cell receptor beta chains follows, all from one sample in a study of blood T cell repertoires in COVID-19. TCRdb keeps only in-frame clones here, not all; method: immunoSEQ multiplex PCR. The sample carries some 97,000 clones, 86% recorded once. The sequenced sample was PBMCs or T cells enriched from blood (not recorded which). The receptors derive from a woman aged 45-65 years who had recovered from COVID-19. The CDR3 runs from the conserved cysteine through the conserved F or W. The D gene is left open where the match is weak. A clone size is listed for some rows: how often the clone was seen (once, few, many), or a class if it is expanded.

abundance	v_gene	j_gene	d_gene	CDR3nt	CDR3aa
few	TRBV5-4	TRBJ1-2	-	TGTGCCAGCAGGGGTTTAACGACAGAAACCTATGGCTACACCTTC	CASRGLTTETYGYTF
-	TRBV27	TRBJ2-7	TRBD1	TGTGCCAGCAAGACCCTCCGGGACAGGGGACCCGAGCAGTACTTC	CASKTLRDRGPEQYF
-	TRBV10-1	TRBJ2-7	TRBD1	TGCGCCAGCAGTGAGTTGACAGGGGGCTACGAGCAGTACTTC	CASSELTGGYEQYF
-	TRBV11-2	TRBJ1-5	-	TGTGCCAGCAGCGAGGGGGGGCAGCCCCAGCATTTT	CASSEGGQPQHF
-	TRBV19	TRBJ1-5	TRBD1	TGTGCCAGTAGGGATTACAGGGGTAACAATCAGCCCCAGCATTTT	CASRDYRGNNQPQHF
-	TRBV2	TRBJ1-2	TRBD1	TGTGCCAGCAGCCCCGACGGGAGTCCGAGGACAGGGGGCTACACCTTC	CASSPDGSPRTGGYTF
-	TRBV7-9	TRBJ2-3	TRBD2	TGTGCCAGCAGCCCACTACTAGCGGGGGGGCAAGATACGCAGTATTTT	CASSPLLAGGQDTQYF
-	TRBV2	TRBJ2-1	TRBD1	TGTGCCAGCAGTGTAGGCTTGGGACAGGAAGACAATGAGCAGTTCTTC	CASSVGLGQEDNEQFF
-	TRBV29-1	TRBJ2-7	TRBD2	TGCAGCGTTGGGGGGACTAGCGGAACCTACGAGCAGTACTTC	CSVGGTSGTYEQYF
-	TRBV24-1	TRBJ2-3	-	TGTGCCACCAGTGATTCCGGACTGAACACAGATACGCAGTATTTT	CATSDSGLNTDTQYF
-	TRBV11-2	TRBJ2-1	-	TGTGCCAGCAGCTTAGTCTCGCGCTCCTACAATGAGCAGTTCTTC	CASSLVSRSYNEQFF
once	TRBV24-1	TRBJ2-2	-	TGTGCCACCCGGGGAATCAGCACCGGGGAGCTGTTTTTT	CATRGISTGELFF
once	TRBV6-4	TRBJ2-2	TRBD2	TGTGCCAGCAGTGGGACTAGCGGAAACACCGGGGAGCTGTTTTTT	CASSGTSGNTGELFF
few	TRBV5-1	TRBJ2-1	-	TGCGCCAGCAGCGGGCCGACAGGGCAGTTCTTC	CASSGPTGQFF
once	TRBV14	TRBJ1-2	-	TGTGCCAGCAGCCCCCAGGGGAACTATGGCTACACCTTC	CASSPQGNYGYTF
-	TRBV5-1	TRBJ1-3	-	TGCGCCAGCAGTGAGGCATCCTCTGGAAACACCATATATTTT	CASSEASSGNTIYF
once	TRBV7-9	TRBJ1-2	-	TGTGCCAGCAGCCCTAACGAGGGTAACTATGGCTACACCTTC	CASSPNEGNYGYTF
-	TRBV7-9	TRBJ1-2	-	TGTGCCAGCAAAAGTCAGGGAGGAGCCTCTTATGGCTACACCTTC	CASKSQGGASYGYTF
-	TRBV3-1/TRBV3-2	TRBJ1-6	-	TGTGCCAGCAGCCAAGATCACAGGGAACCCCTCCACTTT	CASSQDHREPLHF
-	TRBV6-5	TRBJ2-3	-	TGTGCCAGCACGTACGCAGGGGCTAGCACAGATACGCAGTATTTT	CASTYAGASTDTQYF
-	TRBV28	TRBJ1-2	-	TGTGCCAGCACCCCCCCCCAGGGTGGCTACACCTTC	CASTPPQGGYTF
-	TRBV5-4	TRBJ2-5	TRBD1	TGTGCCAGCAGCTATCGGACAGGGGTCGCCCAGGAGACCCAGTACTTC	CASSYRTGVAQETQYF
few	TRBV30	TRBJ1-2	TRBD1	TGTGCCTGGAGTGCGACAGGGATGATTAACTATGGCTACACCTTC	CAWSATGMINYGYTF
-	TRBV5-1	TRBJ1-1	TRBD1	TGCGCCAGCAGCCCCTACAGGGGACAGAACACTGAAGCTTTCTTT	CASSPYRGQNTEAFF
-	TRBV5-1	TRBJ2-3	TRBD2	TGCGCCAGCAGCCGGGGACTAGCGGGATGGGAAGATACGCAGTATTTT	CASSRGLAGWEDTQYF
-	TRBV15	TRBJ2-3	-	TGTGCCACCAGCAGGGTGACAGAGGCCACAGATACGCAGTATTTT	CATSRVTEATDTQYF
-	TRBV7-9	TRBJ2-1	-	TGTGCCAGCAGCCCTCAAGGGAGTGGTGTCGATGAGCAGTTCTTC	CASSPQGSGVDEQFF
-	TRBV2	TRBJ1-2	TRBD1	TGTGCCAGCACCCAGACAGGGATCTATGGCTACACCTTC	CASTQTGIYGYTF
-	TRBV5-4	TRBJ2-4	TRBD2	TGTGCCAGCAGCTTCGCGGGAGGGCTTCAAAACATTCAGTACTTC	CASSFAGGLQNIQYF
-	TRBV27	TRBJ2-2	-	TGTGCCACCCGACAGGCGAACACCGGGGAGCTGTTTTTT	CATRQANTGELFF
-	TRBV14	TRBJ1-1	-	TGTGCCAGCAGCCCTCTTTTGAACACTGAAGCTTTCTTT	CASSPLLNTEAFF
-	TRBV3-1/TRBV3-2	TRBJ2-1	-	TGTGCCAGCAGCCAAGATAGGGGCGGAAACTCCTACAATGAGCAGTTCTTC	CASSQDRGGNSYNEQFF
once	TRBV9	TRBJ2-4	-	TGTGCCAGCAGCGTAGCCCCCGGAGCCAAAAACATTCAGTACTTC	CASSVAPGAKNIQYF
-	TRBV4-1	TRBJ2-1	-	TGCGCCAGCAGCCAAGTGAGTTCCGGTTTGTCCTACAATGAGCAGTTCTTC	CASSQVSSGLSYNEQFF
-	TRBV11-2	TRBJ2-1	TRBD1	TGTGCCAGCAGCTGGATCCGGGACAGATACAATGAGCAGTTCTTC	CASSWIRDRYNEQFF
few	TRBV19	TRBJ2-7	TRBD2	TGTGCCAGTAGTACCCCCAGGGGACTAGCGAGCTACGAGCAGTACTTC	CASSTPRGLASYEQYF
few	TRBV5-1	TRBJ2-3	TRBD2	TGCGCCAGCAGATCGGGACTAGCGGGGGACACAGATACGCAGTATTTT	CASRSGLAGDTDTQYF
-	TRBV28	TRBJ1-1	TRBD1	TGTGCCAGCAAACCGGGACAGGACATTATGAAAGCTTTCTTT	CASKPGQDIMKAFF
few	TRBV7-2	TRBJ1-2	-	TGTGCCAGCAGCTTAGGGAGCGCGCTTATATACGGTGACTATGGCTACACCTTC	CASSLGSALIYGDYGYTF
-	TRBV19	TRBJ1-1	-	TGTGCCAGTAGTATAGGACAAACGAACACTGAAGCTTTCTTT	CASSIGQTNTEAFF
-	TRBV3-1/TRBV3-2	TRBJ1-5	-	TGTGCCAGCAGCCCCCCGGGGCAGCCCCAGCATTTT	CASSPPGQPQHF
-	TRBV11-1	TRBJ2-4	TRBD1	TGTGCCAGCAGCACTAGACAGGGAGCAAACATTCAGTACTTC	CASSTRQGANIQYF
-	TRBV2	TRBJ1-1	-	TGTGCCAGCAGTGAAGGGGGCGCTACTGAAGCTTTCTTT	CASSEGGATEAFF
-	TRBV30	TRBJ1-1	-	TGTGCCTGGAGTCCTATAAGAAAGGGGTTGGGTACGATAATCACTGAAGCTTTCTTT	CAWSPIRKGLGTIITEAFF
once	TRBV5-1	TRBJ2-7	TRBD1	TGCGCCAGCAGCTCGGTGGGGACAGGGCGTACTGAGCAGTACTTC	CASSSVGTGRTEQYF
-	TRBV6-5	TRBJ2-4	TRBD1	TGTGCCAGCAGTCAGGACAGGGGGAACATTCAGTACTTC	CASSQDRGNIQYF
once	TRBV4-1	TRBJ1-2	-	TGCGCCAGCAGCCAAAAGGTCGTAGCGAACTATGGCTACACCTTC	CASSQKVVANYGYTF
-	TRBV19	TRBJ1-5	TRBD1	TGTGCCAGTAGATCGACAGGGGGCGGCAATCAGCCCCAGCATTTT	CASRSTGGGNQPQHF
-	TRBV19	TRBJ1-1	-	TGTGCCACCCCCATGGGGGGGAAAGAAGCTTTCTTT	CATPMGGKEAFF
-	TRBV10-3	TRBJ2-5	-	TGTGCCATCAGTGACCATAACAGGGATGGGGCAGAGACCCAGTACTTC	CAISDHNRDGAETQYF
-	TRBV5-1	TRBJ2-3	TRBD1	TGCGCCAGCAGCTTCCAGGGGGCTGGGGGCACAGATACGCAGTATTTT	CASSFQGAGGTDTQYF
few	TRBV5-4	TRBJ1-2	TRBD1	TGTGCCAGCAGCTTAAAAGGGACAGGGGGAGGCTACACCTTC	CASSLKGTGGGYTF
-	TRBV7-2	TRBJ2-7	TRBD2	TGTGCCAGCAGCTTAGTGTCTAGCGGGGGGTCATACGAGCAGTACTTC	CASSLVSSGGSYEQYF
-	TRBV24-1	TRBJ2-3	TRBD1	TGTGCCACCAGTGATATGGGACAGGGCCCAGATACGCAGTATTTT	CATSDMGQGPDTQYF
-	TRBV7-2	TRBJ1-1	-	TGTGCCAGCAGCTTAGCGGGGAGTTCGGCCTTGGGCACTGAAGCTTTCTTT	CASSLAGSSALGTEAFF